This is a list of T cell receptor beta chains from one sample in a study of shared clonotypes between healthy human individuals. Data came from immunoSEQ multiplex PCR; TCRdb stores just in-frame clones and leaves some out. The repertoire holds about 770,000 clones, with 72% as singletons. The sequenced sample consisted of memory CD4+ T cells sorted from blood. All receptors derive from a woman aged 25 to 39 in good health. CDR3s include the opening cysteine and the closing phenylalanine or tryptophan. D genes are given only for firm matches. Clone size, where shown, is once, few, many, or a class for clones that have expanded.

d_call j_call v_call clone_size cdr3_nt cdr3_aa
TRBD2 TRBJ2-7 TRBV4-1 . TGCGCCAGCAGCCAAGAGGGATTAGCGGGGGCCGGGCAGTACTTC CASSQEGLAGAGQYF
. TRBJ1-5 TRBV6-6 . TGTGCCAGCAGGAGGGGCGCCGGGGGACAGCCCCAGCATTTT CASRRGAGGQPQHF
TRBD2 TRBJ2-3 TRBV2 . TGTGCCAGCACTTTGTTTAGCGGGAAGGTAGATACGCAGTATTTT CASTLFSGKVDTQYF
TRBD1 TRBJ1-1 TRBV28 . TGTGCCAGCAGTAAACCGGGACAGGGGTTTATGGCTGAAGCTTTCTTT CASSKPGQGFMAEAFF
TRBD1 TRBJ2-7 TRBV10-1 . TGTGCCATCAGTTTGACAGGGGAAGACCGGGACGAGCAGTACTTC CAISLTGEDRDEQYF
. TRBJ1-5 TRBV18 . TGTGCCAGCTCACAGGGATGGAATCAGCCCCAGCATTTT CASSQGWNQPQHF
. TRBJ2-3 TRBV5-1 . TGCGCCAGCAGCTTGGAGGGGAAGTCGGCAGATACGCAGTATTTT CASSLEGKSADTQYF
. TRBJ2-1 TRBV20-1 . TGCAGTGCTATAGGACAGGCGGGGGAGTTCTTC CSAIGQAGEFF
. TRBJ2-7 TRBV12-2 . TGTGCAAACCGGGCGGCAGGGAGGCCCTACGAGCAGTACTTC CANRAAGRPYEQYF
. TRBJ2-7 TRBV7-8 . TGTGCCAGCAGCTTGACTCACTACGAGCAGTACTTC CASSLTHYEQYF
. TRBJ1-4 TRBV7-2 . TGTGCCAGCAGCCGGTCGGGGGCGACTAATGAAAAACTGTTTTTT CASSRSGATNEKLFF
TRBD1 TRBJ2-3 TRBV27 . TGTGCCAGCAGGTGGACAGGGCGACGAAGGGATACGCAGTATTTT CASRWTGRRRDTQYF
TRBD2 TRBJ2-5 TRBV7-9 few TGTGCCAGCAGCTCCACTAGCGGTCAAGAGACCCAGTACTTC CASSSTSGQETQYF
TRBD1 TRBJ2-5 TRBV18 . TGTGCCAGCTCACCACCGGGACAGGGAAAAGAGACCCAGTACTTC CASSPPGQGKETQYF
TRBD2 TRBJ2-2 TRBV27 . TGTGCCAGCAGTTTTAAGACTAGCGCTCACACCGGGGAGCTGTTTTTT CASSFKTSAHTGELFF
. TRBJ2-3 TRBV5-8 few TGTGCCAGCAGCTTACTTATAGGGAGTGGAACAGATACGCAGTATTTT CASSLLIGSGTDTQYF
. TRBJ2-7 TRBV20-1 few TGCAGTACTCGGCGGTTCTACGAGCAGTACTTC CSTRRFYEQYF
. TRBJ1-6 TRBV6-5 . TGTGCCAGCAGGTCAGGGGACTATAATTCACCCCTCCACTTT CASRSGDYNSPLHF
TRBD2 TRBJ2-1 TRBV11-2 few TGTGCCAGCAGCAAAATAGGACTAGCGGAATACAATGAGCAGTTCTTC CASSKIGLAEYNEQFF
. TRBJ2-1 TRBV2 . TGTGCCAGCAGCGCAGAGGCGGCGGAGGCTAGGAGCTCCTACAATGAGCAGTTCTTC CASSAEAAEARSSYNEQFF
TRBD1 TRBJ1-6 TRBV27 . TGTGCCAGCAGTTTGACAGGGGGCGCATACTCACCCCTCCACTTT CASSLTGGAYSPLHF
TRBD2 TRBJ2-5 TRBV18 . TGTGCCAGCTCACCACTATCTAGCGGGGGGTCCCAAGAGACCCAGTACTTC CASSPLSSGGSQETQYF
TRBD1 TRBJ1-4 TRBV5-1 . TGCGCCAGCAGCTTCCAGGGACAGGTGAATGAAAAACTGTTTTTT CASSFQGQVNEKLFF
. TRBJ2-7 TRBV5-3 . TGTGCCAGAAGCTACGGCAGGGTCTCCTACGAGCAGTACTTC CARSYGRVSYEQYF
. TRBJ1-5 TRBV15 . TGTGCCACCAGCACCGCAACTGTGACAGCCGAGTCTTCAAATCAGCCCCAGCATTTT CATSTATVTAESSNQPQHF
. TRBJ2-7 TRBV6-6 . TGTGCCAGCAGTTACGGGGGACGCTACGAGCAGTACTTC CASSYGGRYEQYF
. TRBJ1-4 TRBV4-1 . TGCGCCAGCAGCCGCGGACAAGGGGGGTCTAATGAAAAACTGTTTTTT CASSRGQGGSNEKLFF